This T cell receptor (beta chain) was observed in a study of blood T cells in healthy people across ages. For the study at large: Capture via template switching afforded approximately one barcoded beta molecule per two T cells.

Study-level points and caveats: Naive CD4+ cell counts and diversity both ran higher in long-lived than in aged donors.

In regard to this clonotype: What it binds is not known. The junction departs from germline at one end; a sequencing error may be responsible.

Russia was home to the donors, healthy Caucasian individuals aged about 6 to 100. The CDR3 covers 13 residues. CDR1 and CDR2 (germline): SGHTA, FQGNSA. A second roughly 7 to 12 cycle PCR used barcoded and J-beta primers. The template-switch adaptor was a 5' adaptor with 12 random nucleotides. It tagged each cDNA molecule. TCRdb recomputed calls from the 5' RACE reads with MiXCR, one row per CDR3 protein. The data hold about 2 million distinct CDR3 sequences, with about 49% observed a single time. The chain links TRBV7-2 to TRBJ1-2; D ambiguous. Source material: blood. The source is a middle-aged woman in good health. CDR3 nucleotides: TGTGCCAGCAGACCCGCAGGTTACTATGGCTATACCTTC. It specifies CASRPAGYYGYTF. Combining the CDR3 with reference TRBV7-2 and TRBJ1-2 gives the whole variable domain GAGVSQSPSNKVTEKGKDVELRCDPISGHTALYWYRQSLGQGLEFLIYFQGNSAPDKSGLPSDRFSAERTGGSVSTLTIQRTQQEDSAVYLCASRPAGYYGYTFGSGTRLTVV.